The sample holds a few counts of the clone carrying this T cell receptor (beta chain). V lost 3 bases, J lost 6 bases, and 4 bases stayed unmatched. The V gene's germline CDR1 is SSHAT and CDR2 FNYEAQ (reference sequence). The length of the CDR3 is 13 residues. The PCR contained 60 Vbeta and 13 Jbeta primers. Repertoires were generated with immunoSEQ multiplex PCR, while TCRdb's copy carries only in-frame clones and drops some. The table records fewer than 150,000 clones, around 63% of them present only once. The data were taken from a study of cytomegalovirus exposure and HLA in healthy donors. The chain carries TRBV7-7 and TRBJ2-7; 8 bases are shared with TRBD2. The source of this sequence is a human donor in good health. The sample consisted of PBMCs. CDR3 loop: CASSFRLASEQYF. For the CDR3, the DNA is TGTGCCAGCAGCTTTCGACTAGCGAGCGAGCAGTACTTC.